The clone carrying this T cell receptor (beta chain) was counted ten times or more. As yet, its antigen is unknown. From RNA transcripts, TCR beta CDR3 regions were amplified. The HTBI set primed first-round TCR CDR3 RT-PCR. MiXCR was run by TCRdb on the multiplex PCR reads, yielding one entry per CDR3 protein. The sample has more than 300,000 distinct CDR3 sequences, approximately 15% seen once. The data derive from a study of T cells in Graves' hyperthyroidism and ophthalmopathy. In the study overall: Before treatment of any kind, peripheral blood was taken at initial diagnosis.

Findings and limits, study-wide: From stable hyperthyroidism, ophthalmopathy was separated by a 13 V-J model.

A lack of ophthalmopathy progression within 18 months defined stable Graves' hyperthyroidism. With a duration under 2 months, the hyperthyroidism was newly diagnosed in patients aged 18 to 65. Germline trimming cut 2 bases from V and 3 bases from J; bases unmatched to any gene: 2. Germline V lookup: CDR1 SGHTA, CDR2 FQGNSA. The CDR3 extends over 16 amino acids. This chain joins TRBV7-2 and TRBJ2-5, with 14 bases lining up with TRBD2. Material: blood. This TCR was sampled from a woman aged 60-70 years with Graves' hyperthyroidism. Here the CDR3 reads CASSLTGLAGEETQYF. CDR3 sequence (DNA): TGTGCCAGCAGCTTAACGGGACTAGCGGGAGAAGAGACCCAGTACTTC.